Sequencing of this TCR beta chain was carried out in a study of blood T cells in healthy people across ages. A second roughly 7 to 11 cycle PCR used barcoded and J-beta primers. TCRdb reprocessed the 5' RACE reads with MiXCR, giving one entry per CDR3 protein. The profile shows 850,000 to 950,000 distinct CDR3 sequences, less than 35% of them singletons. The germline CDR1 and CDR2 sequences are GTSNPN and SVGIG (reference sequence). There are 13 residues in the CDR3. Study outcomes and limitations: Greater diversity and more naive CD4+ cells were seen in long-lived donors than in aged donors. Per-million-T-cell TCR beta diversity fell roughly linearly with age.

Drawn from each donor were about 9 milliliters of peripheral blood. Worth noting for this clonotype: Its antigen is not identified. The junction differs from germline at one of its ends, possibly a read error.

Specimen: blood. The rearrangement joins TRBV30 to TRBJ1-2, with unresolved D. This receptor was obtained from a woman older than 75 in good health. The CDR3 loop is CTWSELRAHGYTF. DNA of the CDR3: TGTACCTGGAGTGAGCTTAGGGCCCATGGCTACACCTTC.